This T cell receptor beta chain was retrieved from a study of T cell repertoires in cytomegalovirus infection. As for the study in general: Epitope selection comprised recently identified HLA-C-restricted CMV epitopes and well-studied HLA-B-restricted CMV epitopes.

TCRdb redid the calling of the reads with MiXCR, one entry per CDR3 protein. The sample lists 200,000 to 250,000 distinct CDR3 sequences, around 40% occurring once. Losses at the gene ends were 8 bases for V and 1 base for J; bases not matched to a gene: 5. CDR1 MNHEY and CDR2 SVGAGI come from the germline V gene. The CDR3 is 13 residues long. Of note for this clonotype: Its antigen is unidentified.

This receptor was taken from a human donor in good health (CMV status not recorded). Some clones in this sample may be carry-over from other donors' samples. The sequencing here drew on CD8+ T cells from cultured PBMCs, taken from culture after CMV antigen stimulation. J is TRBJ2-7 and V is TRBV6-5; the match to TRBD1 covers 7 bases. CDR3 DNA sequence: TGTGCCAGCGGATTACAGGGGTCCTACGAGCAGTACTTC. Translated: CASGLQGSYEQYF.